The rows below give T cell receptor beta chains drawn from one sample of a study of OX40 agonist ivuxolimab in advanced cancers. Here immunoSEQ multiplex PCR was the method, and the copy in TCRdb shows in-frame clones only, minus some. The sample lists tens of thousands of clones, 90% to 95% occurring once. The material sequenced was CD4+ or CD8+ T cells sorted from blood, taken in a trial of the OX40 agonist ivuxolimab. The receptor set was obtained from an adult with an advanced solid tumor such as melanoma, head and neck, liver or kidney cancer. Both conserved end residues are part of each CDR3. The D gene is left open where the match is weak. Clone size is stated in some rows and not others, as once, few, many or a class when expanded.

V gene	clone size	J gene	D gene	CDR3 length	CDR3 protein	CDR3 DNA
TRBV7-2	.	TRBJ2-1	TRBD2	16	CASSPGLAGVYNEQFF	TGTGCCAGCAGCCCTGGACTAGCGGGAGTCTACAATGAGCAGTTCTTC
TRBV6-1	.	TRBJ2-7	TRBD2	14	CASRRGRDSYEQYF	TGTGCCAGCAGGAGAGGGAGGGATAGCTACGAGCAGTACTTC
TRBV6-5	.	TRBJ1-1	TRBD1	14	CASSPGTGNTEAFF	TGTGCCAGCAGTCCCGGGACAGGGAACACTGAAGCTTTCTTT
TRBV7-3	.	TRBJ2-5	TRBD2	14	CASSLAGGRETQYF	TGTGCCAGCAGCCTAGCGGGGGGGAGAGAGACCCAGTACTTC
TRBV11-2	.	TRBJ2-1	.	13	CASSPRQYNEQFF	TGTGCCAGCAGCCCACGACAGTACAATGAGCAGTTCTTC
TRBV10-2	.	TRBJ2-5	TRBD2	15	CASSGGGAVSETQYF	TGCGCCAGCTCCGGCGGGGGGGCCGTGAGTGAGACCCAGTACTTC
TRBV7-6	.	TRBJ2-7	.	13	CASSPRGINEQYF	TGTGCCAGCAGCCCAAGGGGGATCAACGAGCAGTACTTC
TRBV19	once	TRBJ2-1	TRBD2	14	CASSVGLAGDEQFF	TGTGCCAGTAGTGTGGGACTAGCGGGCGATGAGCAGTTCTTC
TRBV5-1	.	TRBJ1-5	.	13	CASSLAGKQPQHF	TGCGCCAGCAGCTTGGCCGGGAAGCAGCCCCAGCATTTT
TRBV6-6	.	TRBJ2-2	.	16	CASSSPSRASTGELFF	TGTGCCAGCAGTTCACCCAGCAGGGCGAGCACCGGGGAGCTGTTTTTT
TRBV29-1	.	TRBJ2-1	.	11	CSVGTSHEQFF	TGCAGCGTTGGAACTAGCCATGAGCAGTTCTTC
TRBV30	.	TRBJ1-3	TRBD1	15	CAWYRDRASGNTIYF	TGTGCCTGGTACCGGGACAGAGCTTCTGGAAACACCATATATTTT
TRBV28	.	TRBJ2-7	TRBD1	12	CASSDRAYEQYF	TGTGCCAGCAGCGACAGGGCCTACGAGCAGTACTTC
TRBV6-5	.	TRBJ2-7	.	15	CASSYDGAGGGEQYF	TGTGCCAGCAGTTACGACGGCGCCGGTGGGGGCGAGCAGTACTTC
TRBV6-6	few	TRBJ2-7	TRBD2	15	CASTKGTSGIYEQYF	TGTGCCAGCACTAAGGGGACTAGCGGGATCTACGAGCAGTACTTC
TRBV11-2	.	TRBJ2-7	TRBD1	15	CASSLTYRGDYEQYF	TGTGCCAGCAGCTTAACCTACAGGGGGGACTACGAGCAGTACTTC
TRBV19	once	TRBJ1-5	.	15	CASSMSRVSNQPQHF	TGTGCCAGTAGTATGAGCAGGGTAAGCAATCAGCCCCAGCATTTT
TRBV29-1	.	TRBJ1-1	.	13	CSVATGRNTEAFF	TGCAGCGTTGCCACGGGGCGGAACACTGAAGCTTTCTTT
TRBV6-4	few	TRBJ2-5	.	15	CASSPTGFPGETQYF	TGTGCCAGCAGCCCCACGGGATTCCCCGGGGAGACCCAGTACTTC
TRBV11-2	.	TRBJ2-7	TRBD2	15	CASSLQRGDPYEQYF	TGTGCCAGCAGCTTACAGCGGGGGGACCCCTACGAGCAGTACTTC
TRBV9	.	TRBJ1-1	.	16	CASSVPTSGPNTEAFF	TGTGCCAGCAGCGTACCTACTTCGGGGCCAAACACTGAAGCTTTCTTT
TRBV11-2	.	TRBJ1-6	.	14	CASSFRGRDSPLHF	TGTGCCAGCAGCTTCAGGGGAAGGGATTCACCCCTCCACTTT
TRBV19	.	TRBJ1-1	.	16	CASRGRGAGMNTEAFF	TGTGCCAGTAGAGGTCGGGGGGCAGGGATGAACACTGAAGCTTTCTTT
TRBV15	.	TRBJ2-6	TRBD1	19	CATSRQDRSFVSGANVLTF	TGTGCCACCAGCAGACAGGACAGGTCCTTTGTCTCTGGGGCCAACGTCCTGACTTTC
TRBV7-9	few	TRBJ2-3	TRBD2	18	CASSHGLAGGPNTDTQYF	TGTGCCAGCAGCCACGGACTAGCGGGGGGGCCCAACACAGATACGCAGTATTTT
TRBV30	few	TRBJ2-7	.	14	CAWSVGSFGYEQYF	TGTGCCTGGAGTGTGGGGAGTTTCGGCTACGAGCAGTACTTC
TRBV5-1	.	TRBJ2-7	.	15	CASQSSRGPSTMQYF	TGCGCCAGCCAGAGTAGTCGGGGCCCCTCTACGATGCAGTACTTC
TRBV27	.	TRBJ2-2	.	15	CASSPSRVPVGELFF	TGTGCCAGCAGTCCTTCTCGGGTCCCAGTCGGGGAGCTGTTTTTT
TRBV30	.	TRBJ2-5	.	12	CAWGKLVETQYF	TGTGCCTGGGGGAAGTTGGTGGAGACCCAGTACTTC
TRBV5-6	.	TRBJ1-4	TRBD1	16	CASSTTGGADNEKLFF	TGTGCCAGCAGCACGACAGGGGGCGCAGATAATGAAAAACTGTTTTTT
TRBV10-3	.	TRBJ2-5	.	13	CAISDRGGETQYF	TGTGCCATCAGTGATAGGGGAGGAGAGACCCAGTACTTC
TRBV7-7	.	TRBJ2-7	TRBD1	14	CASSLYTGEYEQYF	TGTGCTAGCAGCTTATATACAGGGGAGTACGAGCAGTACTTC
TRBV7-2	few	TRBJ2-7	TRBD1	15	CASSLVSGQGTEQYF	TGTGCCAGCAGCTTAGTTTCGGGACAGGGTACCGAGCAGTACTTC
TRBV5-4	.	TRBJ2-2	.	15	CASSSGRSDTGELFF	TGTGCCAGCAGCTCGGGGCGCTCGGACACCGGGGAGCTGTTTTTT
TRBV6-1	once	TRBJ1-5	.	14	CASSEGGYNQPQHF	TGTGCCAGCAGTGAAGGGGGTTACAATCAGCCCCAGCATTTT
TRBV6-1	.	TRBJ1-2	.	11	CASRRLHGYTF	TGTGCCAGCAGACGTCTCCATGGCTACACCTTC
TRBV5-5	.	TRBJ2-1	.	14	CASSLSSGGNEQFF	TGTGCCAGCAGCTTGAGCAGTGGGGGCAATGAGCAGTTCTTC
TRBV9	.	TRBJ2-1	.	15	CASSVAQSSYNEQFF	TGTGCCAGCAGCGTAGCTCAGAGCTCCTACAATGAGCAGTTCTTC
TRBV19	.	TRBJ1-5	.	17	CASSLIWSPFSNQPQHF	TGTGCCAGTAGCCTCATTTGGTCACCTTTTAGCAATCAGCCCCAGCATTTT
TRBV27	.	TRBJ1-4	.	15	CASSPRQASNEKLFF	TGTGCCAGCAGCCCACGACAGGCAAGCAATGAAAAACTGTTTTTT
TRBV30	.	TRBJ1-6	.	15	CAWSPPGGPVPSLHF	TGTGCCTGGAGTCCACCCGGGGGTCCAGTTCCATCCCTCCACTTT
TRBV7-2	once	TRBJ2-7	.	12	CASSLWGYEQYF	TGTGCCAGCAGCTTATGGGGCTACGAGCAGTACTTC
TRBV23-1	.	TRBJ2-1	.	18	CASSQSGTLGSSYNEQFF	TGCGCCAGCAGTCAATCCGGGACCTTAGGGAGCTCCTACAATGAGCAGTTCTTC
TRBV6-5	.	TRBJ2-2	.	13	CASRLEYTGELFF	TGTGCCAGCAGATTAGAATACACCGGGGAGCTGTTTTTT
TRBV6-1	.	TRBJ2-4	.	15	CASSEVGTARNIQYF	TGTGCCAGCAGTGAAGTGGGGACGGCGAGGAACATTCAGTACTTC